Listed here are 19 T cell receptor beta chains from one sample, sequenced in a study of CD8+CD57+ T cells in acquired aplastic anemia. Selection for sequencing was limited to patients who had shown CD8+CD57+ cell expansion by flow cytometry. Genomic DNA, serving as template, underwent TCR beta VDJ and CDR3 profiling. MiXCR, applied by TCRdb to the reads, yields one record per CDR3 protein. The sample lists around 150,000 distinct CDR3 sequences, 65% to 75% occurring once. The sequenced sample was sorted CD4+, CD8+, or CD8+CD57+ T cells (not recorded which) from PBMCs. These receptors came from a human donor with aplastic anemia.

V is TRBV11-3 and J is TRBJ2-5; a weak D match, TRBD2 (6 bases). Germline loops: CDR1 SGHNT, CDR2 YENEEA. V shed 9 bases and J shed 0 bases, with 17 bases lying between them. This CDR3 is built from 15 residues. DNA of the CDR3: TGTGCCAGTCAGGGAGGATACCAAAACCAAGAGACCCAGTACTTC. It translates to CASQGGYQNQETQYF.

The chain couples TRBV5-1 to TRBJ2-7; D unclear. The CDR3 covers 16 residues. Looked up from germline, CDR1 is SGHRS and CDR2 is YFSETQ. V lost 0 bases and J lost 1, with 14 bases in between. CDR3 bases: TGCGCCAGCAGCTTGGATTCTCATCAGGCATCCTACGAGCAGTACTTC. This codes for CASSLDSHQASYEQYF.

This clonotype has a handful of counts. The CDR3 nucleotides read TGCGCCAGCAGCGGACTAGGGGGACTCGCCGTATTGTACTTC. Translating gives CASSGLGGLAVLYF. The chain links TRBV5-1 to TRBJ2-7; maybe TRBD2 (7 bases). The CDR3 has 14 residues. Trimming stripped 4 bases from V and 12 bases from J, with 23 bases between. Germline CDR1 is SGHRS and CDR2 is YFSETQ.

As DNA, the CDR3 is TGCAGCGTGGGACTCTTGCAGGGGGCAAGCGAGCAGTACTTC. It specifies CSVGLLQGASEQYF. The V gene is TRBV29-1, the J gene TRBJ2-7; 8 positions match TRBD1. V dropped 6 bases and J dropped 6; count of bases not matched to a gene: 13. Germline assignment: CDR1 SQVTM and CDR2 ANQGSEA. The CDR3 runs to 14 residues.

This chain links TRBV7-6 with TRBJ1-2; D is unclear. The CDR3 is 15 amino acids. CDR1 is SGHVS and CDR2 is FNYEAQ in the germline V gene. The V and J ends lost 4 bases and 3 bases respectively, with 15 bases between them. CDR3 residues: CASSSGTVPDYGYTF. CDR3 sequence (DNA): TGTGCCAGCAGCTCAGGAACAGTACCCGACTATGGCTACACCTTC. The full variable domain, completed using reference TRBV7-6 and TRBJ1-2, is GAGVSQSPRYKVTKRGQDVALRCDPISGHVSLYWYRQALGQGPEFLTYFNYEAQQDKSGLPNDRFSAERPEGSISTLTIQRTEQRDSAMYRCASSSGTVPDYGYTFGSGTRLTVV.

The chain recombines TRBV19 with TRBJ1-6; no clear D gene. Germline CDR1 LNHDA, CDR2 SQIVND (reference sequence). The CDR3 consists of 12 residues. Trimming stripped 4 bases from V and 10 bases from J, with 8 bases between. Here the CDR3 reads CASSTSRSPLHF. In nucleotides, the CDR3 is TGTGCCAGTAGTACTTCCCGCTCACCCCTCCACTTT.

The chain carries TRBV19 and TRBJ2-2; TRBD2 aligns across 11 bases. Germline CDR1 and CDR2: LNHDA and SQIVND (reference sequence). The trim removed 3 bases at V and 8 bases at J, leaving 11 bases unmatched. The CDR3 contains 17 residues. The CDR3 loop reads CASSILTSGVPRGELFF. CDR3 DNA: TGTGCCAGTAGTATCCTGACTAGCGGGGTGCCTCGGGGGGAGCTGTTTTTT. The whole variable domain, filled in from reference TRBV19 and TRBJ2-2, reads DGGITQSPKYLFRKEGQNVTLSCEQNLNHDAMYWYRQDPGQGLRLIYYSQIVNDFQKGDIAEGYSVSREKKESFPLTVTSAQKNPTAFYLCASSILTSGVPRGELFFGEGSRLTVL.

The V and J genes are TRBV7-2 and TRBJ2-3, with TRBD2 matching 12 bases. Germline loops: CDR1 SGHTA, CDR2 FQGNSA. The CDR3 has 19 residues. The junction had 18 bases not matched to a gene; V was cut back by 5 bases and J by 6 bases. The DNA for the CDR3 is TGTGCCAGCAGCAAACTAGCGGGGGGCGGGCATACCTTGGGGGATACGCAGTATTTT. This encodes CASSKLAGGGHTLGDTQYF. The entire variable domain, with the rest obtained from reference TRBV7-2 and TRBJ2-3, is as follows: GAGVSQSPSNKVTEKGKDVELRCDPISGHTALYWYRQSLGQGLEFLIYFQGNSAPDKSGLPSDRFSAERTGGSVSTLTIQRTQQEDSAVYLCASSKLAGGGHTLGDTQYFGPGTRLTVL.

CDR3 coding DNA: TGTGCCAGCAGGTTGGACAGCCGAGAGACCCAGTACTTC. Translation gives CASRLDSRETQYF. The J gene is TRBJ2-5, the V gene TRBV6-4; D possibly corresponds to TRBD1 (6 bases). The germline V and J ends were trimmed by 6 bases and 4 bases, with 12 bases remaining between them. Germline values: CDR1 MRHNA, CDR2 SNTAGT. CDR3 length: 13 amino acids.

As DNA, the CDR3 is TGTGCCAGCAGTGAAGGGACTAGCGGGAGGGCCCACCCGTACTTC. Residues: CASSEGTSGRAHPYF. The chain uses TRBV2 and TRBJ2-7, with TRBD2 matching 15 bases. The CDR3 is made up of 15 amino acids. With V trimmed by 1 base and J by 12 bases, 7 bases remained unmatched. From germline, CDR1 is SNHLY and CDR2 FYNNEI. Supplemented by reference TRBV2 and TRBJ2-7, the full variable domain reads EPEVTQTPSHQVTQMGQEVILRCVPISNHLYFYWYRQILGQKVEFLVSFYNNEISEKSEIFDDQFSVERPDGSNFTLKIRSTKLEDSAMYFCASSEGTSGRAHPYFGPGTRLTVT.

V is TRBV19 and J is TRBJ2-7, with no clear D. CDR1 is LNHDA and CDR2 is SQIVND in the germline V gene (reference sequence). V lost 5 bases and J lost 2, with 16 bases in between. CDR3 length equals 15 residues. The CDR3 sequence is CASSPRPSSTYEQYF. DNA of the CDR3: TGTGCCAGTAGTCCGAGGCCTTCTTCTACCTACGAGCAGTACTTC.

This clonotype was found many times. The chain combines TRBV29-1 with TRBJ2-7; TRBD2 agrees at 9 bases. The germline gives CDR1 SQVTM, CDR2 ANQGSEA. Germline trimming cut 4 bases from V and 2 bases from J; bases unmatched to any gene: 6. The CDR3 sequence is 14 residues long. The CDR3 here is CSVVAGAFTYEQYF. For the CDR3, the DNA is TGCAGCGTTGTAGCGGGAGCTTTCACCTACGAGCAGTACTTC.

The chain combines TRBV11-2 with TRBJ2-7; D unresolved. Germline assignment: CDR1 SGHAT and CDR2 FQNNGV. The CDR3 runs 13 residues. The V gene lost 0 bases and the J gene lost 1 base, with 4 bases spanning the gap. The CDR3 protein is CASSLEVSYEQYF. Written as DNA, the CDR3 is TGTGCCAGCAGCTTAGAGGTATCCTACGAGCAGTACTTC.

Only a few counts were recorded for this clonotype. The chain employs TRBV20-1 and TRBJ2-7; weak D call: TRBD2 (6 bases). The CDR3 has 14 amino acids. From germline, CDR1 is DFQATT and CDR2 SNEGSKA (reference sequence). V dropped 6 bases and J dropped 3 bases, with 18 bases sitting between them. The CDR3 DNA reads as TGCAGTGCCCCAGGGTCGGGAGACCACTACGAGCAGTACTTC. It yields the protein CSAPGSGDHYEQYF.

The J gene is TRBJ1-5, the V gene TRBV29-1; D is unclear. The CDR3 length is 12 residues. The germline V gene has CDR1 SQVTM and CDR2 ANQGSEA. Trimming removed 4 bases at V and 2 bases at J, with 6 bases between. CDR3 sequence: CSVVSGNQPQHF. CDR3 in DNA: TGCAGCGTTGTTTCAGGCAATCAGCCCCAGCATTTT.

The chain recombines TRBV15 with TRBJ2-7; D gene unclear. From germline, CDR1 is LNHNV and CDR2 YYDKDF (reference sequence). The V end was cut by 8 bases, the J end by 3 bases, with 14 bases between. This CDR3 comprises 13 residues. The CDR3 nucleotides read TGTGCCACCTCCCCGTCCCGTTACTACGAGCAGTACTTC. This codes for CATSPSRYYEQYF.

Comment on this clonotype: Just one base apart from a much larger clone, this may be a read error. This sequence joins TRBV19 and TRBJ1-6; D is unresolved. The CDR3 extends over 13 amino acids. Per the germline V gene, CDR1 is LNHDA and CDR2 is SQIVND (reference sequence). DNA for the CDR3: TGTGCCAGGAGTACCACCGATAATTCACCCCTCCACTTT. As protein: CARSTTDNSPLHF.

The chain recombines TRBV20-1 with TRBJ1-1; D is ambiguous. This CDR3 has 12 amino acids. V lost 3 bases to trimming and J lost 5 bases, with 10 bases between them. Germline V gene sequence: CDR1 DFQATT, CDR2 SNEGSKA (reference sequence). The CDR3 spells CSARNPGTEAFF. The DNA of the CDR3 is TGCAGTGCTAGGAACCCTGGGACTGAAGCTTTCTTT.

This rearrangement joins TRBV7-9 to TRBJ1-2; D is undetermined. The CDR3 runs to 13 residues. V was clipped by 3 bases and J by 2 bases, with 7 bases between them. Germline V gene data show CDR1 as SEHNR and CDR2 as FQNEAQ (reference sequence). CDR3 bases: TGTGCCAGCAGCTTTAGGGAGAACTATGGCTACACCTTC. It codes for CASSFRENYGYTF.